The next 13 T cell receptor beta chains were all read from a single sample in a study of cytomegalovirus exposure and HLA in healthy donors. The PCR ran on 60 Vbeta and 13 Jbeta primers. The repertoire was sequenced with immunoSEQ multiplex PCR; TCRdb's copy has only in-frame clones and lacks some. The sample includes nearly 70,000 clones, around 74% of them seen just once. What was sequenced was PBMCs. The source of these receptors is a woman aged 55-69 years in good health and CMV-seropositive.

The genes are TRBV9 and TRBJ2-3; 13 bases fit TRBD2. The junction had 11 bases not matched to a gene; V was cut back by 4 bases and J by 3 bases. CDR1 is SGDLS and CDR2 is YYNGEE in the germline V gene. CDR3 length: 18 residues. The DNA of the CDR3 is TGTGCCAGCAGCCCTCCTACTAGCGGGGGGGCCAGGACAGATACGCAGTATTTT. It encodes CASSPPTSGGARTDTQYF.

The chain uses TRBV19 and TRBJ1-1; D remains ambiguous. Trimming took off 7 bases at V and 3 bases at J, with 12 bases between the two ends. Germline V gene data show CDR1 as LNHDA and CDR2 as SQIVND (reference sequence). The CDR3 length is 13 residues. CDR3 DNA sequence: TGTGCCAGTACCCGGCGCCGGGACACTGAAGCTTTCTTT. The encoded protein is CASTRRRDTEAFF.

This sequence joins TRBV2 and TRBJ2-1, with D perhaps matching TRBD2 (6 bases). The CDR3 is made up of 15 amino acids. In germline, CDR1 is SNHLY, CDR2 FYNNEI. V lost 0 bases to trimming and J lost 0 bases, with 6 bases between them. CDR3 DNA sequence: TGTGCCAGCAGTGAAGCGGGGGGCTCCTACAATGAGCAGTTCTTC. Residues: CASSEAGGSYNEQFF.

This clone was observed once. The chain employs TRBV30 and TRBJ2-5; D is possibly TRBD2 (5 bases). Germline CDR1 is GTSNPN and CDR2 is SVGIG (reference sequence). V dropped 1 base and J dropped 5 bases, with 14 bases sitting between them. This CDR3 spans 14 amino acids. CDR3 bases: TGTGCCTGGAGTGGAGGGAGAATGGTCGAGACCCAGTACTTC. Its protein product is CAWSGGRMVETQYF.

The rearrangement joins TRBV29-1 to TRBJ2-5; 12 nucleotides align to TRBD2. The CDR3 is 16 amino acids. V gave up 2 bases and J gave up 4 bases; unmatched junction bases: 8. Germline CDR1 and CDR2: SQVTM and ANQGSEA. The CDR3 region is CSVEPRLAGALETQYF. In nucleotides, the CDR3 is TGCAGCGTTGAACCTCGACTAGCGGGAGCTTTAGAGACCCAGTACTTC.

This clone was counted a few times. This rearrangement joins TRBV11-1 to TRBJ2-1, with D perhaps TRBD1 (5 bases). V dropped 1 base and J dropped 8 bases, with 12 bases sitting between them. CDR1 and CDR2 (germline): SGHAT, FQDESV (reference sequence). This CDR3 is 14 amino acids long. The CDR3 region has the DNA TGTGCCAGCAGCTTAGGGGCAGGGTTGGATGAGCAGTTCTTC. It codes for CASSLGAGLDEQFF.

This clone was seen more than once but under ten times. This chain joins TRBV2 and TRBJ1-1, with D maybe TRBD1 (6 bases). CDR1 is SNHLY and CDR2 is FYNNEI in the germline V gene. CDR3 length equals 12 residues. Trimming pared 6 bases from V and 11 bases from J, leaving 16 bases between. Here the CDR3 reads CASRAGGGKAFF. The DNA for the CDR3 is TGTGCCAGCAGGGCGGGGGGCGGTAAGGCTTTCTTT.

The J gene is TRBJ2-2, the V gene TRBV6-6; the match to TRBD2 covers 10 bases. CDR1 MNHNY and CDR2 SVGAGI come from the germline V gene (reference sequence). J gave up 4 bases and V 2 bases, and 1 base lay outside the gene matches. The CDR3 runs 15 residues. DNA for the CDR3: TGTGCCAGCAGTTACAGCGGGGGGGGCACCGGGGAGCTGTTTTTT. This gives the protein CASSYSGGGTGELFF.

V usage is TRBV30 and J usage is TRBJ1-1, with 9 bases lining up with TRBD1. Trimming at V came to 5 bases and at J to 3 bases, leaving 4 bases not matched to a gene. This CDR3 spans 13 amino acids. The germline V gene encodes CDR1 GTSNPN and CDR2 SVGIG (reference sequence). The CDR3 region has the DNA TGTGCCTGGGCGGGACAGGGTCACACTGAAGCTTTCTTT. Its translation: CAWAGQGHTEAFF. The variable domain in full, with the rest retrieved from reference TRBV30 and TRBJ1-1, is SQTIHQWPATLVQPVGSPLSLECTVEGTSNPNLYWYRQAAGRGLQLLFYSVGIGQISSEVPQNLSASRPQDRQFILSSKKLLLSDSGFYLCAWAGQGHTEAFFGQGTRLTVV.

The chain employs TRBV7-8 and TRBJ1-2; D might be TRBD1 (6 bases). CDR3 length: 15 residues. From germline, CDR1 is SGHVS and CDR2 FQNEAQ. Trimming cost V 3 bases and J 5 bases, with 16 bases left between them. CDR3 amino acids: CASSFSLSGEYGYTF. Written as DNA, the CDR3 is TGTGCCAGCAGCTTCTCGCTGTCAGGGGAATATGGCTACACCTTC. Variable domain in full (rest from reference TRBV7-8 and TRBJ1-2): GAGVSQSPRYKVAKRGQDVALRCDPISGHVSLFWYQQALGQGPEFLTYFQNEAQLDKSGLPSDRFFAERPEGSVSTLKIQRTQQEDSAVYLCASSFSLSGEYGYTFGSGTRLTVV.

The chain recombines TRBV5-1 with TRBJ2-3; D gene ambiguous. The ends were cut back, 0 bases at V and 13 bases at J, with 9 bases in the middle. This CDR3 is built from 11 residues. Germline loops: CDR1 SGHRS, CDR2 YFSETQ. The CDR3 protein is CASSLERQEYF. For the CDR3, the DNA is TGCGCCAGCAGCTTGGAAAGGCAGGAGTATTTT.

The rearrangement links TRBV9 to TRBJ1-1; TRBD1 aligns across 7 bases. V was clipped by 4 bases and J by 0 bases; unmatched bases: 6. There are 15 residues in the CDR3. Germline V gives CDR1 SGDLS, CDR2 YYNGEE. CDR3 residues: CASSTGQAMNTEAFF. The CDR3 DNA reads TGTGCCAGCAGCACCGGACAGGCCATGAACACTGAAGCTTTCTTT.

This chain connects TRBV5-1 to TRBJ1-1, with TRBD1 identical over 9 bases. Germline V gene lookup returns CDR1 SGHRS and CDR2 YFSETQ. The CDR3 spans 13 residues. V dropped 5 bases and J dropped 5; count of bases not matched to a gene: 4. CDR3 sequence reads: CASSWDRETEAFF. CDR3 coding DNA: TGCGCCAGCAGTTGGGACAGGGAGACTGAAGCTTTCTTT.